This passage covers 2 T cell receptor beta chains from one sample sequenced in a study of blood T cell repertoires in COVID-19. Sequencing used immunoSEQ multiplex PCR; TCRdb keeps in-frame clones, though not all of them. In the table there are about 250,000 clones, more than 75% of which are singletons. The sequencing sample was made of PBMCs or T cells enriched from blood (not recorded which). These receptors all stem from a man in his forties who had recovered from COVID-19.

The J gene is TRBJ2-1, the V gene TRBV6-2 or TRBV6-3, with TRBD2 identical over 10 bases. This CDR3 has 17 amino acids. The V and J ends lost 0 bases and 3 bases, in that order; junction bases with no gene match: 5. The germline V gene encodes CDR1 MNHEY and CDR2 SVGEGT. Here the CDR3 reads CASSYSPAGGLYNEQFF. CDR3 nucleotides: TGTGCCAGCAGTTACTCCCCAGCGGGGGGGCTCTACAATGAGCAGTTCTTC.

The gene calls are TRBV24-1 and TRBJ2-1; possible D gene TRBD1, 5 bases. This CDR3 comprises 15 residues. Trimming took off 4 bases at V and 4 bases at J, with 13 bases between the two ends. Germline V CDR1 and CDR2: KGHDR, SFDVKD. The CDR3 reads CATSDRSTGYNEQFF. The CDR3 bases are TGTGCCACCAGTGACCGCTCTACAGGATACAATGAGCAGTTCTTC.